These 22 T cell receptor beta chains originate from one sample sequenced in a study of OX40 agonist ivuxolimab in advanced cancers. The receptor library was made with the immunoSEQ multiplex PCR assay. TCRdb mirrors the immuneACCESS table, restricted to in-frame sequences. Some clones are absent from its copies; in checked studies, under half trace to an unresolved V gene, and the reason for the others is unknown. This sample comprises 80,000 or so clones, approximately 94% of them detected only once. The top ten clones comprise approximately 14% of the sample. Sequencing was performed on CD4+ or CD8+ T cells sorted from blood, taken in a trial of the OX40 agonist ivuxolimab. The receptor set was obtained from an adult with an advanced solid tumor such as melanoma, head and neck, liver or kidney cancer.

The genes are TRBV4-1 and TRBJ2-1; no reliable D call. The CDR3 totals 13 residues. Deletions cut 0 bases from V and 8 bases from J, with 8 bases between. Germline lookup yields CDR1 MGHRA and CDR2 YSYEKL. In nucleotides, the CDR3 is TGCGCCAGCAGCCAAGATCTTGTGGATGAGCAGTTCTTC. This encodes CASSQDLVDEQFF.

The chain uses TRBV29-1 and TRBJ2-3; D is unresolved. The germline CDR1 and CDR2 sequences are SQVTM and ANQGSEA. The CDR3 covers 14 residues. V shed 1 base and J shed 0 bases, with 8 bases lying between them. The chain's CDR3 is CSVEGTSSTDTQYF. CDR3 in DNA: TGCAGCGTTGAAGGTACTTCTAGCACAGATACGCAGTATTTT.

The J gene is TRBJ1-3, the V gene TRBV29-1; a possible D gene is TRBD1 (5 bases). Germline CDR1 reads SQVTM; CDR2 reads ANQGSEA. The CDR3 extends over 13 amino acids. The V end lost 3 bases, the J end lost 4 bases, and 10 bases lay between the germline ends. The CDR3 sequence is CSVEWAGGNTIYF. DNA for the CDR3: TGCAGCGTTGAGTGGGCAGGGGGAAACACCATATATTTT.

The rearrangement uses TRBV7-6 and TRBJ1-3; no definite D call. CDR3 length equals 15 residues. Germline CDR1 SGHVS, CDR2 FNYEAQ. Trimming shortened V by 0 bases and J by 4 bases, and 10 bases separated the two germline ends. The CDR3 DNA sequence: TGTGCCAGCAGCTTAGCGGGGTCTCCCGGAAACACCATATATTTT. The encoded protein is CASSLAGSPGNTIYF.

This CDR3 reads CASSLSLAWRDREYNEQFF. The CDR3 DNA reads as TGTGCCAGCAGCTTGTCGTTGGCTTGGCGGGACAGGGAATACAATGAGCAGTTCTTC. The V call is TRBV5-6, the J call TRBJ2-1, with 9 bases identical to TRBD1. The germline gives CDR1 SGHDT, CDR2 YYEEEE. The CDR3 consists of 19 residues. J was trimmed by 4 bases and V by 1 base; bases with no gene match: 15. The full variable domain, rest sourced from reference TRBV5-6 and TRBJ2-1, is DAGVTQSPTHLIKTRGQQVTLRCSPKSGHDTVSWYQQALGQGPQFIFQYYEEEERQRGNFPDRFSGHQFPNYSSELNVNALLLGDSALYLCASSLSLAWRDREYNEQFFGPGTRLTVL.

This clone has just one count. The genes are TRBV28 and TRBJ2-7; weak D call: TRBD1 (6 bases). V lost 3 bases and J 6 bases, leaving 12 bases between the germline ends. CDR1 is MDHEN and CDR2 is SYDVKM in the germline V gene. The CDR3 has 13 residues. CDR3 sequence (DNA): TGTGCCAGCAGTTTTTGGGGGCGCGCCGAGCAGTACTTC. This gives the protein CASSFWGRAEQYF.

This sequence joins TRBV7-9 and TRBJ2-5, with D perhaps matching TRBD2 (5 bases). Between the trimmed V and J ends, which lost 5 bases and 5 bases, there was a span of 15 bases. Germline V gene data show CDR1 as SEHNR and CDR2 as FQNEAQ (reference sequence). The CDR3 covers 14 residues. The CDR3 DNA is TGTGCCAGCAGCCAGAGGCCCCGCGGGGAGACCCAGTACTTC. Protein: CASSQRPRGETQYF.

The chain has TRBV5-1 and TRBJ1-1; D is unclear. The CDR3 runs to 11 residues. Germline V lookup: CDR1 SGHRS, CDR2 YFSETQ. Deletions cut 6 bases from V and 4 bases from J, with 7 bases between. CDR3 DNA sequence: TGCGCCAGCACACTAGGCACTGAAGCTTTCTTT. This gives the protein CASTLGTEAFF.

The chain has TRBV7-6 and TRBJ1-2; no firm D call. From germline, CDR1 is SGHVS and CDR2 FNYEAQ. The CDR3 sequence is 13 residues long. Deletions cut 5 bases from V and 8 bases from J, with 15 bases between. This CDR3 reads CASSLRSLGGYTF. The DNA of the CDR3 is TGTGCCAGCAGCCTCCGCTCCCTCGGCGGCTACACCTTC.

The chain links TRBV7-9 to TRBJ2-5; a weak D match, TRBD1 (5 bases). CDR1 is SEHNR and CDR2 is FQNEAQ in the germline V gene (reference sequence). This CDR3 has 15 amino acids. V lost 3 bases, J lost 4 bases, and 15 bases lay in between. CDR3 loop: CASSFPVQGGETQYF. CDR3 sequence (DNA): TGTGCCAGCAGCTTCCCGGTGCAGGGCGGAGAGACCCAGTACTTC.

V is TRBV5-4 and J is TRBJ2-1; D not certain. There are 15 residues in the CDR3. Germline CDR1 is SGHNT and CDR2 is YYREEE (reference sequence). V lost 4 bases to trimming and J lost 0 bases, with 11 bases between them. The CDR3 is CASSLVAASYNEQFF. CDR3 sequence (DNA): TGTGCCAGCAGCCTCGTAGCAGCCTCCTACAATGAGCAGTTCTTC.

The chain employs TRBV9 and TRBJ2-1; D may correspond to TRBD1 or TRBD2 (6 bases each). The germline V and J ends were trimmed by 0 bases and 4 bases, with 14 bases remaining between them. Germline-derived CDR1 and CDR2 are SGDLS and YYNGEE. This CDR3 has 16 amino acids. CDR3 DNA: TGTGCCAGCAGCGTAGATGGCGGAGGGGGGTACAATGAGCAGTTCTTC. This gives the protein CASSVDGGGGYNEQFF.

The chain is built from TRBV2 and TRBJ2-1; the match to TRBD2 covers 8 bases. Per the germline V gene, CDR1 is SNHLY and CDR2 is FYNNEI. The V and J ends lost 5 bases and 8 bases, in that order; junction bases with no gene match: 23. The CDR3 is 19 residues long. In nucleotides, the CDR3 is TGTGCCAGCAGTCATTCAGGACGGGGCGGGACTAGGATCCGCTATGAGCAGTTCTTC. Translating gives CASSHSGRGGTRIRYEQFF.

DNA for the CDR3: TGCAGTGCTAATAATGGCTACACCTTC. Its protein is CSANNGYTF. V is TRBV20-1 and J is TRBJ1-2; D is unclear. Germline V gives CDR1 DFQATT, CDR2 SNEGSKA (reference sequence). The CDR3 sequence is 9 residues long. Between the trimmed V and J ends, which lost 4 bases and 6 bases, there was a span of 3 bases.

V usage is TRBV11-2 and J usage is TRBJ1-2; 7 nucleotides match TRBD1. This CDR3 contains 14 residues. After removal of 2 bases from V and 8 bases from J, the junction contained 8 bases not matched to a gene. CDR1 SGHAT and CDR2 FQNNGV come from the germline V gene. CDR3: CASSLQQGQRGYTF. For the CDR3, the DNA is TGTGCCAGCAGCTTACAACAGGGGCAGCGGGGCTACACCTTC.

The V call is TRBV7-9, the J call TRBJ1-2; 7 nucleotides line up with TRBD1. V was pared by 5 bases and J by 3 bases, with 9 bases of the junction left unmatched. The germline V gene has CDR1 SEHNR and CDR2 FQNEAQ (reference sequence). The CDR3 consists of 15 residues. The CDR3 nucleotides read TGTGCCAGCAGCGCCCGGGACAGCTCTGACTATGGCTACACCTTC. Amino acids: CASSARDSSDYGYTF.

This clone was detected once. The chain uses TRBV5-1 and TRBJ2-5, with 10 bases matching TRBD1. Germline-derived CDR1 and CDR2 are SGHRS and YFSETQ. The CDR3 spans 16 residues. J was trimmed by 3 bases and V by 4 bases; bases with no gene match: 9. CDR3 nucleotide sequence: TGCGCCAGCAGCCCCTGGACAGGGGGTGAAAAAGAGACCCAGTACTTC. Translating gives CASSPWTGGEKETQYF.

This chain connects TRBV16 to TRBJ2-7; 8 bases are shared with TRBD1. Trimming removed 3 bases from V and 5 bases from J; junction bases left unmatched: 9. The germline CDR1 and CDR2 sequences are KGHSY and FQNENV. The CDR3 has 15 residues. For the CDR3, the DNA is TGTGCCAGCAGCCAGACAGGGGATTTCTACCACGAGCAGTACTTC. Its protein is CASSQTGDFYHEQYF.

The chain links TRBV27 to TRBJ2-3; 7 nucleotides match TRBD1. The J segment lost 5 bases and the V segment lost 5 bases, leaving 10 bases of the junction unmatched. The germline V gene encodes CDR1 MNHEY and CDR2 SMNVEV (reference sequence). The CDR3 runs 15 residues. The CDR3 DNA is TGTGCCAGCAGTGTTGACAGGGAAGGGGTAGATACGCAGTATTTT. It codes for CASSVDREGVDTQYF.

V and J are TRBV7-9 and TRBJ2-7; D assignment may be TRBD1 or TRBD2 (5 bases each). The CDR3 contains 15 residues. CDR1 is SEHNR, CDR2 FQNEAQ, per germline (reference sequence). The V end lost 3 bases, the J end lost 5 bases, and 17 bases lay between the germline ends. The CDR3, as DNA: TGTGCCAGCAGCTTGGGGGATGTCACATGGGACGAGCAGTACTTC. It translates to CASSLGDVTWDEQYF.

V gene TRBV6-1 combines with J gene TRBJ1-1; D is uncertain. The CDR3 length is 15 residues. Per the germline V gene, CDR1 is MNHNS and CDR2 is SASEGT. V was trimmed by 7 bases and J by 1 base, leaving 16 bases between them. Here the CDR3 reads CASTFRRTGNTEAFF. The CDR3 DNA sequence: TGTGCCAGCACTTTCCGACGAACTGGGAACACTGAAGCTTTCTTT.

The V call is TRBV19, the J call TRBJ2-7; D might be TRBD1 or TRBD2, each matching 6 bases. V was clipped by 9 bases and J by 6 bases, with 12 bases between them. The CDR3 is made up of 11 amino acids. CDR1 LNHDA and CDR2 SQIVND come from the germline V gene (reference sequence). For the CDR3, the DNA is TGTGCCAGCACGGGGGCTCGCGAGCAGTACTTC. Translating gives CASTGAREQYF. Full variable domain (remainder filled in from reference TRBV19 and TRBJ2-7): DGGITQSPKYLFRKEGQNVTLSCEQNLNHDAMYWYRQDPGQGLRLIYYSQIVNDFQKGDIAEGYSVSREKKESFPLTVTSAQKNPTAFYLCASTGAREQYFGPGTRLTVT.